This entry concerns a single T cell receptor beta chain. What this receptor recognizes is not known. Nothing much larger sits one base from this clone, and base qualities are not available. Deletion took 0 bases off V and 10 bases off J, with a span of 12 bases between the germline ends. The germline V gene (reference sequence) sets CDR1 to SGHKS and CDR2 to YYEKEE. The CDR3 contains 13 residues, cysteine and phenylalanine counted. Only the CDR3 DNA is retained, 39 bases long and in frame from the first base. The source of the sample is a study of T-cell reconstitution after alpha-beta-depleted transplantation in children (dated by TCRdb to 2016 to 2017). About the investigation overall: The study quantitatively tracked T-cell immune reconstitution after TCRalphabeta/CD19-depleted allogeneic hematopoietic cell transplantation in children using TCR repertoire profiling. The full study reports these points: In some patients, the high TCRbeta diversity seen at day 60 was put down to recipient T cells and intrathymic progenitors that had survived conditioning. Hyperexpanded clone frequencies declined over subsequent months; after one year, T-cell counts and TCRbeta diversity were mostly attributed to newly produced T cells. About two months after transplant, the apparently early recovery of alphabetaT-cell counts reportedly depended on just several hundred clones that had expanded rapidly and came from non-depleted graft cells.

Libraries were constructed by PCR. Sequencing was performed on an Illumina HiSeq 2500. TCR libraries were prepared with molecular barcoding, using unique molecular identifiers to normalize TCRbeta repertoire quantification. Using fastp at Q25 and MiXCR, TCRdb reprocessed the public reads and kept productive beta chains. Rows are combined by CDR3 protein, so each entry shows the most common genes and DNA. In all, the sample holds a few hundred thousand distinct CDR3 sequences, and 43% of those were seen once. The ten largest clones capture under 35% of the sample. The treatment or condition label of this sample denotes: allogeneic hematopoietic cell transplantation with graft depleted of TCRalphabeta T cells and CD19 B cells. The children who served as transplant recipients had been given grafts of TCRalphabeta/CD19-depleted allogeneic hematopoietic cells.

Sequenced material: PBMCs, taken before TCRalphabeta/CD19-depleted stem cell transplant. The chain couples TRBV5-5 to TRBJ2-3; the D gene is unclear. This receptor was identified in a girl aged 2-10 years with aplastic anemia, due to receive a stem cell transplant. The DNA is TGTGCCAGCAGCTTGGTTCGGCCAGAGGCGCAGTATTTT. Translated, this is CASSLVRPEAQYF.